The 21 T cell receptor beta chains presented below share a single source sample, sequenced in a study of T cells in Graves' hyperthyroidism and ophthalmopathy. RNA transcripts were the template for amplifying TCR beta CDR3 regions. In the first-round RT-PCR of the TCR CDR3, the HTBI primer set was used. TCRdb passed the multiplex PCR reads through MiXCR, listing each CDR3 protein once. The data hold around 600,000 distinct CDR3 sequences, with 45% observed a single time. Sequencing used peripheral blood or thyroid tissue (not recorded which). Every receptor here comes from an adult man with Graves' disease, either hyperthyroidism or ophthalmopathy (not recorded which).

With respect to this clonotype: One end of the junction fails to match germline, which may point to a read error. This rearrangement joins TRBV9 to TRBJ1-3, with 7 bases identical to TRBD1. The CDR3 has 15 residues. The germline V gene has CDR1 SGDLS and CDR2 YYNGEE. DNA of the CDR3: TGTGCCAGCAGCGCCTACGGGACAGCTGGAAACGCCATATATTTT. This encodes CASSAYGTAGNAIYF.

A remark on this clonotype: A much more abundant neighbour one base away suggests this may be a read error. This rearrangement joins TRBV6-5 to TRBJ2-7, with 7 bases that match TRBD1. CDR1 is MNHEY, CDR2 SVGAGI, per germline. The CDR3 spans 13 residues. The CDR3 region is CASSEGTAYKQYF. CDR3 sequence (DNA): TGTGCCAGCAGTGAAGGGACAGCCTACAAGCAGTACTTC.

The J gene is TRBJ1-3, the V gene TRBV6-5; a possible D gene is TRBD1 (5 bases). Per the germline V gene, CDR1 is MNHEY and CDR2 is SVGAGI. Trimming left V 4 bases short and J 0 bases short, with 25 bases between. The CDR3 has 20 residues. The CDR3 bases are TGTGCCAGCAGTTTCTACCCCTCCTCAACGACAGACTCCTCTGGAAACACCATATATTTT. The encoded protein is CASSFYPSSTTDSSGNTIYF.

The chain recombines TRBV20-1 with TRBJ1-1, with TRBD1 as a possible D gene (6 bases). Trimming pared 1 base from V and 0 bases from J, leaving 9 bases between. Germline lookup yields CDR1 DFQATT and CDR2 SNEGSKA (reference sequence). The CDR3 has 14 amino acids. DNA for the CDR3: TGCAGTGCTAGAGGCGGACAGTTGAACACTGAAGCTTTCTTT. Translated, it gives CSARGGQLNTEAFF.

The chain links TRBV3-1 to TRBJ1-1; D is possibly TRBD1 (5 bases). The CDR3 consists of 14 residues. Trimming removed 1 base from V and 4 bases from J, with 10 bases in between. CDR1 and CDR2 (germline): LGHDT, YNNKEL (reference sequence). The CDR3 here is CASSQVGGSTEAFF. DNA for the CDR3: TGTGCCAGCAGCCAAGTCGGGGGGTCCACTGAAGCTTTCTTT.

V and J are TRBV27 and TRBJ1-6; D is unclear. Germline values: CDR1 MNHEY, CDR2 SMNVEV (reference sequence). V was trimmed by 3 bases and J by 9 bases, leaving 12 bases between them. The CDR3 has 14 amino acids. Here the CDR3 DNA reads TGTGCCAGCAGTTTTACCGGGCCTCCTTCACCCCTCCACTTT. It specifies CASSFTGPPSPLHF.

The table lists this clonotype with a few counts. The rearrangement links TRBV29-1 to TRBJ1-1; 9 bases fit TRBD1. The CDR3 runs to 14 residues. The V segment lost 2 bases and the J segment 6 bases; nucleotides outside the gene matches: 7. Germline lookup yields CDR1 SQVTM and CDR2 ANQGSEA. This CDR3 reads CSVEKRGQGSEAFF. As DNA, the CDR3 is TGCAGCGTTGAAAAAAGAGGACAGGGGTCTGAAGCTTTCTTT.

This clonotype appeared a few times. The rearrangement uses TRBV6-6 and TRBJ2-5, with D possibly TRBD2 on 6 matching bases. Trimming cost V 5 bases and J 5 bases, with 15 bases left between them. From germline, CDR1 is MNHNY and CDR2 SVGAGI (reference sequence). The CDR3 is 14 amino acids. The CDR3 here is CASSPTSFRETQYF. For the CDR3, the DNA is TGTGCCAGCAGTCCAACTAGCTTCCGGGAGACCCAGTACTTC.

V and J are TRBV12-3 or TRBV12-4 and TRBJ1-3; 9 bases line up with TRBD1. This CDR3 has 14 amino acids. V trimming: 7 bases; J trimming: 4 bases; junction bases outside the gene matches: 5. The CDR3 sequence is CASTDRGTGNTIYF. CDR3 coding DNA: TGTGCCAGCACCGACAGGGGGACCGGAAACACCATATATTTT.

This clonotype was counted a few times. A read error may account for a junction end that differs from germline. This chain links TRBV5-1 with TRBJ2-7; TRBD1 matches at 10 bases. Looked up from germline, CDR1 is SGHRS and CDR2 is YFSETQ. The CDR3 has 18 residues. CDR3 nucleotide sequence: TGTGCCAGCAGCTTGGCAAATGTGGGACAGGGGCCCTCCTACGAGCAGTACTTC. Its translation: CASSLANVGQGPSYEQYF.

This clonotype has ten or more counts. CDR3 coding DNA: TGTGCCAGCAGCGTGTTTGAGCAGTACTTC. Its translation: CASSVFEQYF. The chain recombines TRBV2 with TRBJ2-7; D unresolved. V was pared by 6 bases and J by 7 bases, with 7 bases between. This CDR3 has 10 amino acids. Germline values: CDR1 SNHLY, CDR2 FYNNEI.

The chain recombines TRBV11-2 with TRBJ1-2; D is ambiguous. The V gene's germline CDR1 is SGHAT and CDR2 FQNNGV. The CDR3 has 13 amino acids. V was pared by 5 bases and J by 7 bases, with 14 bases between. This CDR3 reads CASSPEGRGGYTF. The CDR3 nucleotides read TGTGCCAGCAGCCCAGAGGGTCGAGGTGGCTACACCTTC.

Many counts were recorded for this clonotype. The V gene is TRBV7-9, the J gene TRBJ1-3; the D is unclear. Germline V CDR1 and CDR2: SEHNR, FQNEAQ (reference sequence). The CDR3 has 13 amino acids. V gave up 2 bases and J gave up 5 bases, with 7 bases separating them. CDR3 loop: CASSLTGRNTIYF. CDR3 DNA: TGTGCCAGCAGCTTAACGGGAAGAAACACCATATATTTT.

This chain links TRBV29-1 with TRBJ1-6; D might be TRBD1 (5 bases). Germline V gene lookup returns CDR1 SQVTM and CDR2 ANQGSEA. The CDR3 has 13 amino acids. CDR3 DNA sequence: TGCAGAGACGGGACCGCGAGTCTTTCACCCCTCCACTTT. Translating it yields CRDGTASLSPLHF.

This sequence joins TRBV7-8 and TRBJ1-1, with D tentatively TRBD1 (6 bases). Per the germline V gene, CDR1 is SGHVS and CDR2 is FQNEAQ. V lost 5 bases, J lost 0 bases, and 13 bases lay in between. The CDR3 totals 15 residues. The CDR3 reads CASSPRGGLNTEAFF. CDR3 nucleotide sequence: TGTGCCAGCAGCCCAAGGGGGGGTTTGAACACTGAAGCTTTCTTT. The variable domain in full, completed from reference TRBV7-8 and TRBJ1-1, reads GAGVSQSPRYKVAKRGQDVALRCDPISGHVSLFWYQQALGQGPEFLTYFQNEAQLDKSGLPSDRFFAERPEGSVSTLKIQRTQQEDSAVYLCASSPRGGLNTEAFFGQGTRLTVV.

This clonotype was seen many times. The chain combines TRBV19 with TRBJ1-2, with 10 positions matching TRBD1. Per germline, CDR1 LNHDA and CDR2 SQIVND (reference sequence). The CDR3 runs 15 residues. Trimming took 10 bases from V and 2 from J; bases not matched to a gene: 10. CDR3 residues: CATTSPTGGNYGYTF. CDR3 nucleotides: TGTGCCACCACCTCCCCGACAGGGGGCAACTATGGCTACACCTTC.

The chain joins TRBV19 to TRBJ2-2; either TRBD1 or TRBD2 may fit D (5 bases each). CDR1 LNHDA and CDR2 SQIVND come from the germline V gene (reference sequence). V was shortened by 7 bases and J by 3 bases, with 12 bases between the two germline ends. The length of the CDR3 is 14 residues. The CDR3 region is CASMAGTYTGELFF. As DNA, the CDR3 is TGTGCCAGTATGGCCGGGACCTACACCGGGGAGCTGTTTTTT. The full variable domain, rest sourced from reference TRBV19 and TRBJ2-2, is DGGITQSPKYLFRKEGQNVTLSCEQNLNHDAMYWYRQDPGQGLRLIYYSQIVNDFQKGDIAEGYSVSREKKESFPLTVTSAQKNPTAFYLCASMAGTYTGELFFGEGSRLTVL.

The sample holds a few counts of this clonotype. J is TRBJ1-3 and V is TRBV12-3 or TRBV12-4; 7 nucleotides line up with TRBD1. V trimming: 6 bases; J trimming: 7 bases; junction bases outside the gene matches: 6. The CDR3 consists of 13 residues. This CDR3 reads CASSRQGSNTIYF. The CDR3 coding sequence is TGTGCCAGCAGCCGACAGGGTAGTAACACCATATATTTT.

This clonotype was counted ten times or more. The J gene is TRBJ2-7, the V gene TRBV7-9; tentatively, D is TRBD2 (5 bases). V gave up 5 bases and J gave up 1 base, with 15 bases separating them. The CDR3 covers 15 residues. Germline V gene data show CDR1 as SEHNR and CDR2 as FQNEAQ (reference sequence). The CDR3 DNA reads TGTGCCAGCAGCGCCGGACCCTCGGGGTCCTACGAGCAGTACTTC. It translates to CASSAGPSGSYEQYF.

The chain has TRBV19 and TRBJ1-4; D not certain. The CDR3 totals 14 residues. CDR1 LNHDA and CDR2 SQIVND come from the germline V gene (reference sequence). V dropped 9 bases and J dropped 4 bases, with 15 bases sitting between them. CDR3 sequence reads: CASLSGEGNEKLFF. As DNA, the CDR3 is TGTGCCAGCTTGTCCGGGGAGGGTAATGAAAAACTGTTTTTT.

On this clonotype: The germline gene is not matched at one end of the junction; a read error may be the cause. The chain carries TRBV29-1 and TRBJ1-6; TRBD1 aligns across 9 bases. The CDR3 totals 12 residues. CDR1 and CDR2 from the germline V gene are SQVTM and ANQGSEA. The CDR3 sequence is CAWTGVNSPLHF. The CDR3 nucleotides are TGTGCCTGGACAGGGGTAAATTCACCCCTCCACTTT.